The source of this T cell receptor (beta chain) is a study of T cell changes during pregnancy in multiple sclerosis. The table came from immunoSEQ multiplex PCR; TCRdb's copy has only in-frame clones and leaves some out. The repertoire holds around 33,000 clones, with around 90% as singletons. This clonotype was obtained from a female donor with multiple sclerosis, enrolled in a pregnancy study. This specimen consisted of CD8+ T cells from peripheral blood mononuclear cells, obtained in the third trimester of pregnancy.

CDR3 residues: CATKGQENSPLHF. DNA of the CDR3: TGCGCCACCAAGGGACAGGAAAATTCACCCCTCCACTTT. The chain employs TRBV23-1 and TRBJ1-6; 8 bases agree with TRBD1. TRBV23-1 carries the ORF label, with uncertain function. The CDR3 length is 13 residues. V gave up 10 bases and J gave up 7 bases; unmatched junction bases: 6.